What follows are 9 T cell receptor beta chains derived from one specimen sequenced in a study of radiotherapy plus CTLA-4 blockade in lung cancer. The repertoire was sequenced with immunoSEQ multiplex PCR; TCRdb's copy has only in-frame clones and lacks some. The table records about 88,000 clones, 72% of them present only once. The material was peripheral blood, obtained from a patient treated with radiotherapy plus ipilimumab. Every receptor here comes from a human donor with non-small cell lung cancer that progressed on radiotherapy plus ipilimumab.

The count of this clone is one. CDR3 amino acids: CASSLDRVGSSYNEQFF. CDR3 in DNA: TGTGCCAGCAGCTTAGATCGGGTGGGGAGCTCCTACAATGAGCAGTTCTTC. The V gene is TRBV11-2, the J gene TRBJ2-1; D possibly corresponds to TRBD2 (5 bases). The V and J ends lost 0 bases and 0 bases respectively, with 12 bases between them. The CDR3 has 17 amino acids. Germline-derived CDR1 and CDR2 are SGHAT and FQNNGV.

The CDR3 nucleotides read TGTGCCAGCAGTGAACGTGCCAGAGCCTACGAGCAGTACTTC. As protein: CASSERARAYEQYF. The gene calls are TRBV6-1 and TRBJ2-7; D remains ambiguous. CDR3 size: 14 residues. Per the germline V gene, CDR1 is MNHNS and CDR2 is SASEGT. V lost 2 bases, J lost 2 bases, and 10 bases lay in between.

This clone was seen a handful of times. The J gene is TRBJ1-6, the V gene TRBV4-1; possibly TRBD1 for D (5 bases). The CDR3 length is 17 residues. Germline loops: CDR1 MGHRA, CDR2 YSYEKL. Trimming removed 0 bases from V and 4 bases from J, with 13 bases in between. Here the CDR3 reads CASSQDDGATYNSPLHF. CDR3 nucleotide sequence: TGCGCCAGCAGCCAAGACGATGGGGCTACTTATAATTCACCCCTCCACTTT.

The sample holds many counts of this clone. This chain uses TRBV30 with TRBJ1-2, with TRBD1 matching 7 bases. The germline CDR1 and CDR2 sequences are GTSNPN and SVGIG (reference sequence). The CDR3 is 13 residues long. V lost 2 bases, J lost 4 bases, and 4 bases stayed unmatched. The DNA of the CDR3 is TGTGCCTGGAGTAGACAGGGAGTCTATGGCTACACCTTC. Residues: CAWSRQGVYGYTF.

This chain uses TRBV4-1 with TRBJ2-1; 7 nucleotides agree with TRBD1. V lost 4 bases to trimming and J lost 9 bases; unmatched junction nucleotides: 12. The CDR3 totals 15 residues. Germline V gene lookup returns CDR1 MGHRA and CDR2 YSYEKL. In DNA, the CDR3 is TGCGCCAGCAGCCGCCATGGACAGGACGCAGGTGAGCAGTTCTTC. Amino acid sequence: CASSRHGQDAGEQFF.

V and J are TRBV7-7 and TRBJ2-3; D gene unclear. Germline CDR1 reads SSHAT; CDR2 reads FNYEAQ (reference sequence). The CDR3 is made up of 14 amino acids. Trimming cost V 6 bases and J 2 bases, with 12 bases left between them. The CDR3 protein is CASSRSETTDTQYF. The CDR3 bases are TGTGCCAGCAGTCGTTCGGAGACCACAGATACGCAGTATTTT.

The chain couples TRBV9 to TRBJ2-4; a possible D gene is TRBD1 (6 bases). CDR3 size: 15 residues. Looked up from germline, CDR1 is SGDLS and CDR2 is YYNGEE. V was shortened by 3 bases and J by 7 bases, with 17 bases between the two germline ends. The CDR3 DNA follows: TGTGCCAGCAGCGGACTGGGGGTCCAGGGGAACATTCAGTACTTC. Amino acids: CASSGLGVQGNIQYF.

This clone occurred a few times. The J gene is TRBJ2-7, the V gene TRBV5-6; D possibly corresponds to TRBD2 (6 bases). The germline V gene has CDR1 SGHDT and CDR2 YYEEEE. This CDR3 region has 19 residues. The V end lost 0 bases, the J end lost 2 bases, and 24 bases lay between the germline ends. CDR3 DNA sequence: TGTGCCAGCAGCTTGGGTTTTCTCACGGGCGGGACCTCAACCTACGAGCAGTACTTC. Protein sequence: CASSLGFLTGGTSTYEQYF.

V gene TRBV4-1 combines with J gene TRBJ2-7; the D gene is possibly TRBD1 (5 bases). The CDR3 runs 15 residues. The germline V gene encodes CDR1 MGHRA and CDR2 YSYEKL. V shed 0 bases and J shed 4 bases, with 13 bases lying between them. CDR3 loop: CASSQDGAPVYEQYF. The CDR3 bases are TGCGCCAGCAGCCAAGATGGGGCCCCCGTATACGAGCAGTACTTC.